A selection of T cell receptor beta chains follows, all from one sample in a study of brain T cells in children with intractable seizures. Method: immunoSEQ multiplex PCR; TCRdb's copy keeps in-frame clones and lacks some. Here the sample spans about 340,000 clones, over 90% being singletons. This specimen was peripheral blood, taken 4 to 5 months after surgery. The source is a boy under two years old with tuberous sclerosis and intractable seizures. CDR3s include the opening cysteine and the closing phenylalanine or tryptophan. The order of the fields is CDR3 length, D gene, clone size, J gene, V gene, CDR3 protein, CDR3 DNA. The D gene is left open where the match is weak. Some rows have no size entry. The others give once, few or many, or a class for an expanded clone.

14	TRBD1	once	TRBJ1-2	TRBV25-1	CASSGQGSNYGYTF	TGTGCCAGCAGTGGACAGGGAAGTAACTATGGCTACACCTTC
16	TRBD1	.	TRBJ1-4	TRBV9	CASSLRTGGANEKLFF	TGTGCCAGCAGCCTCCGAACAGGGGGAGCTAATGAAAAACTGTTTTTT
16	.	.	TRBJ2-3	TRBV24-1	CATSDLTDPSTDTQYF	TGTGCCACCAGTGATTTGACGGACCCTAGCACAGATACGCAGTATTTT
15	.	.	TRBJ2-7	TRBV19	CASSALGTAPYEQYF	TGTGCCAGTAGTGCCCTGGGGACGGCCCCCTACGAGCAGTACTTC
14	.	.	TRBJ2-5	TRBV13	CASSRREYGETQYF	TGTGCCAGCAGCCGACGGGAGTACGGGGAGACCCAGTACTTC
16	.	.	TRBJ1-3	TRBV7-2	CASSLVHSSSGNTIYF	TGTGCCAGCAGCCTAGTTCACAGTAGCTCTGGAAACACCATATATTTT
15	TRBD2	.	TRBJ2-1	TRBV9	CASSAGLAGVNEQFF	TGTGCCAGCAGCGCGGGACTAGCGGGAGTTAATGAGCAGTTCTTC
12	TRBD1	.	TRBJ2-1	TRBV2	CASTGGMNEQFF	TGTGCCAGCACAGGGGGAATGAATGAGCAGTTCTTC
14	TRBD1	.	TRBJ1-2	TRBV29-1	CSVEDSQGNYGYTF	TGCAGCGTTGAAGATTCACAGGGGAACTATGGCTACACCTTC
13	.	.	TRBJ2-5	TRBV20-1	CSASVQGQETQYF	TGCAGTGCTAGTGTCCAGGGTCAAGAGACCCAGTACTTC
16	TRBD2	.	TRBJ2-2	TRBV20-1	CSASPAGGFGTGELFF	TGCAGTGCTAGTCCAGCGGGGGGTTTCGGCACCGGGGAGCTGTTTTTT
12	TRBD1	.	TRBJ1-2	TRBV20-1	CSASPQGVGYTF	TGCAGTGCTAGTCCGCAGGGGGTGGGCTACACCTTC
14	TRBD1	.	TRBJ2-7	TRBV2	CASKRTGFTYEQYF	TGTGCCAGCAAAAGGACAGGTTTTACCTACGAGCAGTACTTC
15	.	.	TRBJ2-7	TRBV7-3	CASSPGEGAFYEQYF	TGTGCCAGCAGTCCCGGGGAGGGGGCATTCTACGAGCAGTACTTC
15	.	.	TRBJ2-7	TRBV5-6	CASSLDQGHPYEQYF	TGTGCCAGCAGCTTGGACCAGGGACATCCCTACGAGCAGTACTTC
14	TRBD1	once	TRBJ1-1	TRBV15	CATSSRTGNTEAFF	TGTGCCACCAGCAGCAGGACAGGCAACACTGAAGCTTTCTTT
13	TRBD1	.	TRBJ2-7	TRBV6-6	CASSGDRVYEQYF	TGTGCCAGCTCAGGGGACAGGGTGTACGAGCAGTACTTC
14	.	.	TRBJ2-3	TRBV30	CAWSPLTSTDTQYF	TGTGCCTGGAGTCCACTGACTAGCACAGATACGCAGTATTTT
15	TRBD2	.	TRBJ2-2	TRBV20-1	CSASRTSGGTGELFF	TGCAGTGCTAGTCGGACTAGCGGGGGAACCGGGGAGCTGTTTTTT
15	TRBD2	.	TRBJ2-1	TRBV13	CASSGGGAPYNEQFF	TGTGCCAGCAGCGGCGGGGGGGCCCCCTACAATGAGCAGTTCTTC
14	TRBD2	.	TRBJ2-1	TRBV29-1	CSVPLAGAYNEQFF	TGCAGCGTACCTCTAGCGGGGGCCTACAATGAGCAGTTCTTC
12	.	.	TRBJ2-3	TRBV6-5	CASAGTTDTQYF	TGTGCCAGCGCAGGGACCACAGATACGCAGTATTTT
13	TRBD1	few	TRBJ2-7	TRBV7-4	CASSTGTAYEQYF	TGTGCCAGCAGCACTGGGACAGCCTACGAGCAGTACTTC
14	.	.	TRBJ1-5	TRBV15	CATAEGNSISPQHF	TGTGCCACTGCTGAGGGGAACTCCATCAGCCCCCAGCATTTT
15	.	.	TRBJ2-3	TRBV7-3	CASSPGEGPLNTQYF	TGTGCCAGCAGCCCAGGGGAGGGGCCACTTAATACGCAGTATTTT
16	.	.	TRBJ1-5	TRBV3-1/TRBV3-2	CASSHGTGQRNQPQHF	TGTGCCAGCAGCCATGGAACAGGTCAGCGGAATCAGCCCCAGCATTTT
13	.	.	TRBJ1-1	TRBV9	CASSVEDPTEAFF	TGTGCCAGCAGCGTAGAGGACCCCACTGAAGCTTTCTTT
14	TRBD2	.	TRBJ2-1	TRBV7-9	CASTERLADNEQFF	TGTGCCAGCACCGAACGACTAGCGGACAATGAGCAGTTCTTC
11	.	.	TRBJ2-3	TRBV19	CASSIQDTQYF	TGTGCCAGTAGTATACAGGATACGCAGTATTTT
19	TRBD1	.	TRBJ1-6	TRBV7-6	CASSRGGQGASSYNSPLHF	TGTGCCAGCAGCCGGGGGGGACAGGGGGCGAGCTCCTATAATTCACCCCTCCACTTT
13	.	.	TRBJ1-2	TRBV18	CASSPQGDYGYTF	TGTGCCAGCTCACCACAGGGAGACTATGGCTACACCTTC
15	.	.	TRBJ2-2	TRBV5-1	CASGDRDANTGELFF	TGCGCCAGCGGAGATAGGGACGCGAACACCGGGGAGCTGTTTTTT
19	.	.	TRBJ2-2	TRBV21-1	CASSSLGEWWTPVTGELFF	TGTGCCAGCAGCTCCCTAGGGGAATGGTGGACACCGGTGACCGGGGAGCTGTTTTTT
12	.	.	TRBJ2-1	TRBV7-9	CASRPTLDEQFF	TGTGCCAGCAGACCTACTTTAGATGAGCAGTTCTTC
16	TRBD2	.	TRBJ2-2	TRBV7-8	CASPAGGPLNTGELFF	TGTGCCAGTCCAGCGGGAGGGCCCTTGAACACCGGGGAGCTGTTTTTT
16	TRBD1	.	TRBJ2-1	TRBV7-9	CASSQAGTGNYNEQFF	TGTGCCAGCAGCCAAGCCGGGACAGGGAATTACAATGAGCAGTTCTTC
14	TRBD2	.	TRBJ2-1	TRBV5-1	CASTKTSGSNEQFF	TGCGCCAGCACGAAGACTAGCGGGAGCAATGAGCAGTTCTTC
15	TRBD1	.	TRBJ1-4	TRBV19	CASSDTGAVGEKLFF	TGTGCCAGTAGTGACACAGGGGCCGTTGGTGAAAAACTGTTTTTT
16	TRBD1	.	TRBJ2-7	TRBV18	CASSPVGQLRTYEQYF	TGTGCCAGCTCACCCGTGGGACAGCTAAGAACCTACGAGCAGTACTTC
13	.	.	TRBJ2-2	TRBV6-5	CASRIWGPGELFF	TGTGCCAGCAGAATATGGGGGCCCGGGGAGCTGTTTTTT
15	.	.	TRBJ1-1	TRBV4-1	CASSHDGARGTEAFF	TGCGCCAGCAGCCATGACGGGGCGAGAGGGACTGAAGCTTTCTTT